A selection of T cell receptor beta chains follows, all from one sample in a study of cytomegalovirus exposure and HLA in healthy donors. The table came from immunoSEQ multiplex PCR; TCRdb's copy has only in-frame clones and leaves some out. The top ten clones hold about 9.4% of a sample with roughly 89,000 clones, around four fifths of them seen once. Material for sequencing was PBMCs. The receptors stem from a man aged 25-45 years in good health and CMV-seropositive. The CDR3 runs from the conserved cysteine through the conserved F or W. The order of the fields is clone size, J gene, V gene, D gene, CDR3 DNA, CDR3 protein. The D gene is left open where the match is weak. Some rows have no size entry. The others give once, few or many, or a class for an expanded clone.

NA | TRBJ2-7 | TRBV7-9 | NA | TGTGCCGGCAGCCTGGGACTCCTAACCTACGAGCAGTACTTC | CAGSLGLLTYEQYF
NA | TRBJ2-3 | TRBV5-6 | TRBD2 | TGTGCCAGCAGCCCGTACCCGGGGGGGCCCGCAGATACGCAGTATTTT | CASSPYPGGPADTQYF
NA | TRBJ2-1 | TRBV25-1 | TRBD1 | TGTGCCAGCAGTGGCCCAGGGGGACGGACTGGTGGGATTGAGCAGTTCTTC | CASSGPGGRTGGIEQFF
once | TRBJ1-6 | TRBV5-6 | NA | TGTGCCAGCAGCCGGAAACAGACAGGCCGCTATTCACCCCTCCACTTT | CASSRKQTGRYSPLHF
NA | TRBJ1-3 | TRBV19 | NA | TGTGCCAGTAGTATAATAAGGAGCTCTGGAAACACCATATATTTT | CASSIIRSSGNTIYF
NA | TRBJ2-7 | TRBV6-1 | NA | TGTGCCAGCAGTGAGAGGATAGCCTACGAGCAGTACTTC | CASSERIAYEQYF
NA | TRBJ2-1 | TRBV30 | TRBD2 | TGTTCTCTAGCGGGGCTCAATGAGCAGTTCTTC | CSLAGLNEQFF
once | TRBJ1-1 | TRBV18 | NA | TGTGCCAGCTCACCACTTACAGCAAGACAAGACACTGAAGCTTTCTTT | CASSPLTARQDTEAFF
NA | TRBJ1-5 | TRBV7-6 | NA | TGTGCCAGCAGCCCCCGACTCGCGGGTCAGCCCCAGCATTTT | CASSPRLAGQPQHF
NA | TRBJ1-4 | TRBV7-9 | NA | TGTGCCAGCAGCTTAGCTCGCTCAGGTTCAACTAATGAAAAACTGTTTTTT | CASSLARSGSTNEKLFF
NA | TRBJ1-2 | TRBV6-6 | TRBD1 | TGTGCCAGCAGTCGCCCCGGGACAGGGGCCCATGGCTACACCTTC | CASSRPGTGAHGYTF
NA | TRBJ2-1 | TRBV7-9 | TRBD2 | TGTGCCAGCAGCTTAGGCGGGGGGTTCAATGAGCAGTTCTTC | CASSLGGGFNEQFF
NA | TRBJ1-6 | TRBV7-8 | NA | TGTGCCAGCAGCTTAGTATCGACAGGTTCCTATAATTCACCCCTCCACTTT | CASSLVSTGSYNSPLHF
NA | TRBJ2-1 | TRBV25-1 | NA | TGTGCCAGCAACAGCAGGGGTGAGCAGTTCTTC | CASNSRGEQFF
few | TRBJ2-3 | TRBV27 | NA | TGTGCCAGCAGTTTATCTATGAGAAGCACAGATACGCAGTATTTT | CASSLSMRSTDTQYF
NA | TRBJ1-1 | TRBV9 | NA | TGTGCCAGCAACCCCGGGGAGAACACTGAAGCTTTCTTT | CASNPGENTEAFF
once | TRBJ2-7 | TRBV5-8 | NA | TGTGCCAGCAGCCCTATTGGTGTCTCTCACGAGCAGTACTTC | CASSPIGVSHEQYF
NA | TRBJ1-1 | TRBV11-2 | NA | TGTGCCAGCAGCGGGCAGAACACTGAAGCTTTCTTT | CASSGQNTEAFF
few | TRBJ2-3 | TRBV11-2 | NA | TGTGCCAGCAGCTTAGGGGGAGGGGGGCACACAGATACGCAGTATTTT | CASSLGGGGHTDTQYF
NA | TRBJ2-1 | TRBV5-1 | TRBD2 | TGCGCCAGCAGCTACGGAACTAGCGGGGGGGCCACAGGTGAGCAGTTCTTC | CASSYGTSGGATGEQFF
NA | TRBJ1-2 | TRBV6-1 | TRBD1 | TGTGCCAGCAGTGAAGTCCGACTACAGGGGAACTTCTATGGCTACACCTTC | CASSEVRLQGNFYGYTF
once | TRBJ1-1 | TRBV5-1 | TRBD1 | TGCGCCAGCAGGGATGGACAGGGAATGAACACTGAAGCTTTCTTT | CASRDGQGMNTEAFF
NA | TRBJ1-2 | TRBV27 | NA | TGTGCCAGCAGTCCCCAGGGTTATGGCTACACCTTC | CASSPQGYGYTF
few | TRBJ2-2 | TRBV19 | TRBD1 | TGTGCCAGTAGTTCCCACTGGACAGGGGTTTCCGGGGAGCTGTTTTTT | CASSSHWTGVSGELFF
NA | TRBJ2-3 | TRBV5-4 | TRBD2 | TGTGCCAGCAGCTTGGGAGGGACTAGAAGGGATACGCAGTATTTT | CASSLGGTRRDTQYF
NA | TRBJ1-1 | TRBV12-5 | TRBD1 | TGTGCTAGTGGTTTGGGGCGGACAGGAGCTAACACTGAAGCTTTCTTT | CASGLGRTGANTEAFF
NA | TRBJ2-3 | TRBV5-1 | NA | TGCGCCAGCAGCTTGGTTTTAACAGGGAGCACAGATACGCAGTATTTT | CASSLVLTGSTDTQYF
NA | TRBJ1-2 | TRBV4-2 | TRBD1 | TGTGCCAGCAGCCAAGATGCCCCGGGACAGCGGTATGGCTACACCTTC | CASSQDAPGQRYGYTF
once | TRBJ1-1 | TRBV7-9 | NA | TGTGCCAGCAGCTTCGGAGGGGACACTGAAGCTTTCTTT | CASSFGGDTEAFF
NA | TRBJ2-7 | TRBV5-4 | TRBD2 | TGTGCCAGCAGTCCGTTGGGGGGGAACGAGCAGTACTTC | CASSPLGGNEQYF
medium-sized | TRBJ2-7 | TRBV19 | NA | TGTGCCAGTAGTCCGGGGATCTACGAGCAGTACTTC | CASSPGIYEQYF
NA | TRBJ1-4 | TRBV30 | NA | TGTGCCTGGAGGGATCGCAGGGGCTTGAGGGAAAAACTGTTTTTT | CAWRDRRGLREKLFF
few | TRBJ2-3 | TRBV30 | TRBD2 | TGTGCCTGGGGATGGGGTAGCGGGGGGCCGGGAGATACGCAGTATTTT | CAWGWGSGGPGDTQYF
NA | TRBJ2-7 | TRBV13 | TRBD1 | TGTGCCAGCGGACAGGGGATAACCGGAAAATACGAGCAGTACTTC | CASGQGITGKYEQYF
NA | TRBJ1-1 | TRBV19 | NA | TGTGCCAGTACCCGTGGAGGGGATCGGAACACTGAAGCTTTCTTT | CASTRGGDRNTEAFF
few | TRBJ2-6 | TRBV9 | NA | TGTGCCAGCAGCTTAGAGACAGGAATCCTCTCTGGGGCCAACGTCCTGACTTTC | CASSLETGILSGANVLTF
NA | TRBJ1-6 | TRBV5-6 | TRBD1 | TGTGCCAGCAGCCCCCCAGGGGGTAATTCACCCCTCCACTTT | CASSPPGGNSPLHF
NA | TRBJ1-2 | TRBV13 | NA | TGTGCCAGCAGCTTCACCGGGTTCGGTGGCTACACCTTC | CASSFTGFGGYTF
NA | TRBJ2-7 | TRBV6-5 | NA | TGTGCCAGCCGACGCGGATACGAGCAGTACTTC | CASRRGYEQYF
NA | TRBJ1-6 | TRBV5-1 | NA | TGCGCCAGCAGCTTGACAGCTACCGATTCACCCCTCCACTTT | CASSLTATDSPLHF
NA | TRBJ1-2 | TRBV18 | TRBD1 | TGTGCCAGCTCACCGGACAGGGGCGTCTATGGCTACACCTTC | CASSPDRGVYGYTF
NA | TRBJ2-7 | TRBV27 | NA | TGTGCCAGCAGTTTATCCGGAGGGGGCGGATTGGGGCAGTACTTC | CASSLSGGGGLGQYF
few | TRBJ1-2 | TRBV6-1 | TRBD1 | TGTGCCAGCACCCAGACAGGGGGCCCAAACTATGGCTACACCTTC | CASTQTGGPNYGYTF
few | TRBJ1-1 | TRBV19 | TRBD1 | TGTGCCAGTAGTCCTCCGGACAGGGGCGTATCGGCTGAAGCTTTCTTT | CASSPPDRGVSAEAFF
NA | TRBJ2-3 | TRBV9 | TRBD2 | TGTGCCAGCAGCGTAGAGGCTAGCGGCGGTCTGGGAGATACGCAGTATTTT | CASSVEASGGLGDTQYF
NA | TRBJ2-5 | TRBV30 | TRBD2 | TGTGCCTGGAGTGTGACTAGCGGGGGAGAGACCCAGTACTTC | CAWSVTSGGETQYF
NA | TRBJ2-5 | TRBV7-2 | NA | TGTGCCAGCAGCCCCCCTGCGTACCAAGAGACCCAGTACTTC | CASSPPAYQETQYF
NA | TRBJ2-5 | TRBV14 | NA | TGTGCCAGCAGCATGCCGACAGCCCAAGAGACCCAGTACTTC | CASSMPTAQETQYF
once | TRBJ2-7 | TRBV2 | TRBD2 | TGTGCCAGCAGTGACACCGGGACTAGCGCCGAGCAGTACTTC | CASSDTGTSAEQYF